The present T cell receptor (beta chain) was sequenced within a study of T cells in Graves' hyperthyroidism and ophthalmopathy. Broader study findings: Researchers report that a 13 V-J model separated ophthalmopathy from stable hyperthyroidism. Most clonotypes expanded in the thyroid (above 0.001) were also present in blood.

The TCR beta CDR3 regions underwent amplification using RNA transcripts as the source. During a first-round RT-PCR of the TCR CDR3, the HTBI primer set was used. TCRdb itself ran the multiplex PCR reads through MiXCR, one entry per CDR3 protein. The data hold around 340,000 distinct CDR3 sequences, with roughly 15% observed a single time. Diagnosis of hyperthyroidism was new in patients aged 18 to 65, and its duration was under 2 months. The diagnostic basis comprised clinical symptoms, serum thyroxine and TRAb, thyroid ultrasound and orbital computed tomography. This clonotype was counted ten times or more. Antigen: not known. The source material was blood. This TCR was sampled from a woman in her 30s with Graves' hyperthyroidism that later progressed to Graves' ophthalmopathy.

In nucleotides, the CDR3 is TGTGCCAGTAGTCAAGGGGTCGGCTACACCTTC. It encodes CASSQGVGYTF. The chain recombines TRBV19 with TRBJ1-2; tentatively, D is TRBD1 (5 bases). The CDR3 loop spans 11 amino acids. Germline V lookup: CDR1 LNHDA, CDR2 SQIVND (reference sequence). Deletions cut 5 bases from V and 8 bases from J, with 9 bases between.